The next 18 T cell receptor beta chains were all read from a single sample in a study of blood T cells in healthy people across ages. The authors ran a second PCR of 7 to 11 cycles using a sample-barcoded 5' primer and a J-beta primer mix. TCRdb reprocessed the 5' RACE reads via MiXCR and lists one record per CDR3 protein. The sample has 550,000 to 750,000 distinct CDR3 sequences, about 21% seen once. The sample was blood. These receptors came from a man aged 65 to 79 in good health.

The V call is TRBV7-9, the J call TRBJ2-2; a possible D gene is TRBD2 (5 bases). The CDR3 is 15 residues long. Trimming pared 1 base from V and 5 bases from J, leaving 11 bases between. Per germline, CDR1 SEHNR and CDR2 FQNEAQ (reference sequence). The CDR3 DNA reads TGTGCCAGCAGCTTAGTTGAGGGCCCGACCGGGGAGCTGTTTTTT. Encoded protein: CASSLVEGPTGELFF.

This clonotype was seen a handful of times. The chain joins TRBV12-3 or TRBV12-4 to TRBJ2-6, with TRBD1 as a possible D gene (6 bases). Trimming took off 3 bases at V and 0 bases at J, with 18 bases between the two ends. This CDR3 comprises 19 residues. CDR3 nucleotide sequence: TGTGCCAGCAGTTTTACATTGGGGACACCCCTCTCTGGGGCCAACGTCCTGACTTTC. Amino acid sequence: CASSFTLGTPLSGANVLTF.

The CDR3, as DNA: TGTGCCAGCAGCATTGACCCCGGACTAGCGGAGCCCTACGAGCAGTACTTC. Translating it yields CASSIDPGLAEPYEQYF. The chain joins TRBV7-9 to TRBJ2-7; 10 bases are shared with TRBD2. Germline V gene lookup returns CDR1 SEHNR and CDR2 FQNEAQ (reference sequence). CDR3 size: 17 residues. Unmatched junction bases numbered 12, after V lost 5 bases and J lost 2 bases.

V and J are TRBV3-1 and TRBJ2-1; TRBD2 matches at 13 bases. Germline V CDR1 and CDR2: LGHDT, YNNKEL (reference sequence). The V segment lost 4 bases and the J segment 3 bases; nucleotides outside the gene matches: 9. The length of the CDR3 is 18 residues. The CDR3 DNA is TGTGCCAGCAGCCCCTGGACTAGCGGGAGAACCAGCTACAATGAGCAGTTCTTC. Amino acid sequence: CASSPWTSGRTSYNEQFF.

In this sample, this clonotype turned up a few times. The chain couples TRBV14 to TRBJ1-4, with TRBD1 identical over 8 bases. The length of the CDR3 is 15 residues. CDR1 and CDR2 from the germline V gene are SGHDN and FVKESK. With 5 bases clipped from V and 7 bases from J, the junction kept 9 bases outside the gene matches. The CDR3 spells CASSATRTGFEKLFF. The CDR3 nucleotides read TGTGCCAGCAGCGCAACAAGGACAGGGTTTGAAAAACTGTTTTTT. The full variable domain, in which reference TRBV14 and TRBJ1-4 provide the parts outside the CDR3, is EAGVTQFPSHSVIEKGQTVTLRCDPISGHDNLYWYRRVMGKEIKFLLHFVKESKQDESGMPNNRFLAERTGGTYSTLKVQPAELEDSGVYFCASSATRTGFEKLFFGSGTQLSVL.

The chain links TRBV5-1 to TRBJ1-3, with D unresolved. This CDR3 is 13 amino acids long. Per the germline V gene, CDR1 is SGHRS and CDR2 is YFSETQ. The ends were cut back, 5 bases at V and 4 bases at J, with 10 bases in the middle. DNA for the CDR3: TGCGCCAGCAGTTCGACCTCCGGAAACACCATATATTTT. Encoded protein: CASSSTSGNTIYF. The variable domain in full, with the rest retrieved from reference TRBV5-1 and TRBJ1-3, is KAGVTQTPRYLIKTRGQQVTLSCSPISGHRSVSWYQQTPGQGLQFLFEYFSETQRNKGNFPGRFSGRQFSNSRSEMNVSTLELGDSALYLCASSSTSGNTIYFGEGSWLTVV.

The CDR3 sequence: CASSYTVTNYEQYF. As DNA, the CDR3 is TGTGCCAGCAGTTATACGGTAACAAACTACGAGCAGTACTTC. The chain combines TRBV6-5 with TRBJ2-7; D is unresolved. CDR1 is MNHEY, CDR2 SVGAGI, per germline. V was cut by 3 bases and J by 3 bases, with 12 bases left in between. The length of the CDR3 is 14 residues.

In its sample, this clonotype was seen a few times. The genes are TRBV5-6 and TRBJ1-4; possibly TRBD1 for D (6 bases). The length of the CDR3 is 14 residues. Per germline, CDR1 SGHDT and CDR2 YYEEEE. Trimming removed 4 bases from V and 10 bases from J, with 17 bases in between. Here the CDR3 DNA reads TGTGCCAGCAGCCCCGGGAGTAGGGGGGGAAAACTGTTTTTT. It encodes CASSPGSRGGKLFF.

CDR3 loop: CASSVGSGSLGHNEQFF. CDR3 DNA sequence: TGTGCCAGCAGCGTGGGGAGCGGGAGCCTGGGGCACAATGAGCAGTTCTTC. The rearrangement uses TRBV9 and TRBJ2-1; TRBD2 matches 8 bases. V was pared by 2 bases and J by 5 bases, with 12 bases of the junction left unmatched. The CDR3 is made up of 17 amino acids. Per the germline V gene, CDR1 is SGDLS and CDR2 is YYNGEE. Looking up the rest from reference TRBV9 and TRBJ2-1 gives the full variable domain: DSGVTQTPKHLITATGQRVTLRCSPRSGDLSVYWYQQSLDQGLQFLIQYYNGEERAKGNILERFSAQQFPDLHSELNLSSLELGDSALYFCASSVGSGSLGHNEQFFGPGTRLTVL.

This clonotype has more than one count but fewer than ten. DNA of the CDR3: TGTGCCAGCAAGAAGGGGGCGTACGAGCAGTACTTC. Translation gives CASKKGAYEQYF. The chain has TRBV28 and TRBJ2-7, with TRBD1 matching 7 bases. Germline V gene sequence: CDR1 MDHEN, CDR2 SYDVKM. V lost 7 bases to trimming and J lost 4 bases; unmatched junction nucleotides: 4. The CDR3 covers 12 residues.

This chain joins TRBV5-1 and TRBJ2-5; 10 bases line up with TRBD1. The length of the CDR3 is 15 residues. With 4 bases clipped from V and 4 bases from J, the junction kept 7 bases outside the gene matches. Germline lookup yields CDR1 SGHRS and CDR2 YFSETQ. For the CDR3, the DNA is TGCGCCAGCAGCACCGGACAGGGGGGCCCAGAGACCCAGTACTTC. Amino acid sequence: CASSTGQGGPETQYF.

This clonotype has a handful of counts. The V gene is TRBV6-1, the J gene TRBJ2-6, with D possibly being TRBD1 (6 bases). CDR1 and CDR2 from the germline V gene are MNHNS and SASEGT. This CDR3 has 15 amino acids. V lost 4 bases to trimming and J lost 2 bases, with 9 bases between them. CDR3 nucleotides: TGTGCCAGCAGTGGCAGGGGTGCTGGGGCCAACGTCCTGACTTTC. Translating it yields CASSGRGAGANVLTF.

This clonotype turned up a few times. The chain joins TRBV29-1 to TRBJ2-5; D is perhaps TRBD2 (6 bases). The DNA end favors TRBJ2-7, so the J call may be wrong. The germline V gene has CDR1 SQVTM and CDR2 ANQGSEA. This CDR3 region has 13 residues. The chain's CDR3 is CSAGTSSSYEQYF. In nucleotides, the CDR3 is TGCAGCGCCGGGACTTCAAGCTCCTACGAGCAGTACTTC.

This chain uses TRBV12-3 or TRBV12-4 with TRBJ2-7; D is possibly TRBD1 (6 bases). V gave up 6 bases and J gave up 0 bases, with 9 bases separating them. This CDR3 is 13 amino acids long. This chain's CDR3 is CASRKTGSYEQYF. In nucleotides, the CDR3 is TGTGCCAGCAGGAAGACAGGCTCCTACGAGCAGTACTTC.

V is TRBV9 and J is TRBJ2-5, with a possible D match to TRBD2 (6 bases). CDR1 and CDR2 from the germline V gene are SGDLS and YYNGEE. The CDR3 is 16 residues long. The V gene lost 0 bases and the J gene lost 2 bases, with 14 bases spanning the gap. As DNA, the CDR3 is TGTGCCAGCAGCGTAGACGCGGCGGGAATACAAGAGACCCAGTACTTC. This gives the protein CASSVDAAGIQETQYF.

V and J are TRBV27 and TRBJ1-2; possibly TRBD1 for D (6 bases). V was cut by 3 bases and J by 1 base, with 18 bases left in between. Germline assignment: CDR1 MNHEY and CDR2 SMNVEV (reference sequence). The CDR3 spans 17 residues. This CDR3 reads CASSFRQERMNNYGYTF. In DNA, the CDR3 is TGTGCCAGCAGTTTTCGACAGGAAAGGATGAATAACTATGGCTACACCTTC.

This clonotype came up many times. The rearrangement links TRBV6-2 or TRBV6-3 to TRBJ2-7, with 10 bases aligning to TRBD2. Germline CDR1 MNHEY, CDR2 SVGEGT. The CDR3 spans 16 residues. V gave up 8 bases and J gave up 4 bases; unmatched junction bases: 14. CDR3 sequence: CASGLPSSGSFYEQYF. The CDR3 nucleotides are TGTGCCAGCGGCTTGCCCTCTAGCGGGAGCTTTTACGAGCAGTACTTC.

The chain is built from TRBV10-3 and TRBJ2-5; perhaps TRBD2 as D (6 bases). The J call is uncertain, as TRBJ2-7 better fits the DNA end. This CDR3 has 14 amino acids. Looked up from germline, CDR1 is ENHRY and CDR2 is SYGVKD. The CDR3 is CASSQDSGPYEQYF. The CDR3, as DNA: TGTGCCAGCAGCCAAGATAGCGGTCCCTACGAGCAGTACTTC.